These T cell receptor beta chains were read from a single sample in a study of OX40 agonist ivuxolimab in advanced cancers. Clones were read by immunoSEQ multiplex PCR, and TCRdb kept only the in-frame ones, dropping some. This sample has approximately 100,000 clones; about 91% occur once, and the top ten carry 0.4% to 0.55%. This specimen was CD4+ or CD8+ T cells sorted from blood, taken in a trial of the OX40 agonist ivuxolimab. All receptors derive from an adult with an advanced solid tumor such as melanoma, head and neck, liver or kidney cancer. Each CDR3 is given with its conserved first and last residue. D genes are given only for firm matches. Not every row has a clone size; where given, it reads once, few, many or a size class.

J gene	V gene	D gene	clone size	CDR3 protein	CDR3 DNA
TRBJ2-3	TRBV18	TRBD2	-	CASSPLLAGAYRDTQYF	TGTGCCAGCTCACCTCTTTTAGCGGGGGCGTACAGGGATACGCAGTATTTT
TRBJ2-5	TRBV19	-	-	CASNPGTVETQYF	TGTGCCAGCAATCCCGGGACGGTAGAGACCCAGTACTTC
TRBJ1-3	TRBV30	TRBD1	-	CAWSVGTVGNTIYF	TGTGCCTGGAGTGTGGGGACAGTTGGAAACACCATATATTTT
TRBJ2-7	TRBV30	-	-	CAWNGGVSNEQYF	TGTGCCTGGAATGGCGGGGTCAGCAACGAGCAGTACTTC
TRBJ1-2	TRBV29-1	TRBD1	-	CSVGQGVGGYTF	TGCAGCGTTGGACAGGGGGTAGGAGGCTACACCTTC
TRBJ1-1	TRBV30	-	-	CAWSGTPRSTEAFF	TGTGCCTGGAGTGGGACACCCCGGAGCACTGAAGCTTTCTTT
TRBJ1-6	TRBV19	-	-	CASSIDGRTQRNNSPLHF	TGTGCCAGTAGTATAGATGGGAGGACACAACGAAATAATTCACCCCTCCACTTT
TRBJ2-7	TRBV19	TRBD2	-	CAASSTSGKGEQYF	TGTGCCGCCTCCTCGACTAGCGGTAAGGGGGAGCAGTACTTC
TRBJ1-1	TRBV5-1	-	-	CASSSNREEAFF	TGCGCCAGCAGCTCCAACAGGGAGGAAGCTTTCTTT
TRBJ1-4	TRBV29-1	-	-	CSVVGQAGEKLFF	TGCAGCGTTGTCGGGCAGGCGGGTGAAAAACTGTTTTTT
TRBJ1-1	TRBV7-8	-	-	CASSSNARGTEAFF	TGTGCCAGCAGCTCAAACGCGAGGGGCACTGAAGCTTTCTTT
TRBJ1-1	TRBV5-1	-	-	CASSRLGNTEAFF	TGCGCCAGCAGCAGACTGGGGAACACTGAAGCTTTCTTT
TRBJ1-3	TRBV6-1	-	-	CASSGGRSASPNGNTIYF	TGTGCCAGCAGTGGGGGGAGGTCCGCGTCTCCGAATGGAAACACCATATATTTT
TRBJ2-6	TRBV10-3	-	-	CAISESEHDRTGANVLTF	TGTGCCATCAGTGAGTCGGAACACGATAGAACTGGGGCCAACGTCCTGACTTTC
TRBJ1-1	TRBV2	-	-	CASSEVRTGNTEAFF	TGTGCCAGCAGTGAAGTCAGGACGGGGAACACTGAAGCTTTCTTT
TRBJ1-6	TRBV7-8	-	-	CASSLQLRDSPLHF	TGTGCCAGCAGCCTACAGCTCAGGGATTCACCCCTCCACTTT
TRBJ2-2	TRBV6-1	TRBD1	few	CASQRQGAGGELFF	TGTGCCAGCCAGAGACAGGGGGCTGGCGGGGAGCTGTTTTTT
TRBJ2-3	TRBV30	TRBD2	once	CASGSGTADTQYF	TGTGCTTCAGGAAGCGGGACCGCAGATACGCAGTATTTT
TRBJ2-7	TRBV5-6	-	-	CASSFGQGYYEQYF	TGTGCCAGCAGCTTCGGACAAGGATACTACGAGCAGTACTTC
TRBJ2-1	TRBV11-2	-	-	CASSRRTVSYNEQFF	TGTGCCAGCAGCCGGCGGACAGTTTCCTACAATGAGCAGTTCTTC
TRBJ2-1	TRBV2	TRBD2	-	CASSAVAGGGNEQFF	TGTGCCAGCAGCGCCGTAGCGGGGGGAGGGAATGAGCAGTTCTTC
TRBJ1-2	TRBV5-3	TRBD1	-	CARSLYRGRHDGYTF	TGTGCCAGAAGCTTGTACAGGGGAAGACACGATGGCTACACCTTC